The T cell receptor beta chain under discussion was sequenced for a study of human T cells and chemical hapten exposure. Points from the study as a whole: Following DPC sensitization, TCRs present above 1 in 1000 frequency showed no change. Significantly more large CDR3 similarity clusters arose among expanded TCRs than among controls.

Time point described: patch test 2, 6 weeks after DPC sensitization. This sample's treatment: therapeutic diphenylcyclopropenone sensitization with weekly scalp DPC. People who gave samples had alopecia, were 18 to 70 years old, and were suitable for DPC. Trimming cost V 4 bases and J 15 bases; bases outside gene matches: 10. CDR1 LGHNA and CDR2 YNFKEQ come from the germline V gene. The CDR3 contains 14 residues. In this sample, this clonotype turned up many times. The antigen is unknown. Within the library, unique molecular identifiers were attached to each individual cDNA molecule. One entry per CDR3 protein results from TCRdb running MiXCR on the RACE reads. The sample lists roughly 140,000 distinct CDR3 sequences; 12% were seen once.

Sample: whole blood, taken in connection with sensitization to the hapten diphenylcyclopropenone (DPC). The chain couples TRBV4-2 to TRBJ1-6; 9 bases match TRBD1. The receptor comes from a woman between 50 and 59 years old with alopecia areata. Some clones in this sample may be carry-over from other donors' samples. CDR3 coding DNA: TGTGCCAGCAGCCCACTTCCGGGACAGGGCTACCTCCACTTT. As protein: CASSPLPGQGYLHF.